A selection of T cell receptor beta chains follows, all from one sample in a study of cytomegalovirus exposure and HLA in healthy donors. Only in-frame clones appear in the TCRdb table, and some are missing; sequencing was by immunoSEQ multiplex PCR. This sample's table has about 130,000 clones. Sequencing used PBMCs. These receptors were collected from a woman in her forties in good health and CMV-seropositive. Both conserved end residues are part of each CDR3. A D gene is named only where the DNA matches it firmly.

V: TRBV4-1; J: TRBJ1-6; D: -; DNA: TGCGCCAGCAGCCAAATCGACAGCCCGAATTCACCCCTCCACTTT; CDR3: CASSQIDSPNSPLHF
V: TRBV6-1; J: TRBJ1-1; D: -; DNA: TGTGCCAGCAGTTTGGGACACCTGAACACTGAAGCTTTCTTT; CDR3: CASSLGHLNTEAFF
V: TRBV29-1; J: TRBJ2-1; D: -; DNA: TGCAGCTACCAAAGGGGCCCAGGGGATGAGCAGTTCTTC; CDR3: CSYQRGPGDEQFF
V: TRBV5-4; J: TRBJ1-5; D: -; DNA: TGTGCCAGCAGTCGAGACAGCCATCAGCCCCAGCATTTT; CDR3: CASSRDSHQPQHF
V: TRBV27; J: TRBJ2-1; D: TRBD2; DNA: TGTGCCAGCAAGGCTAGCGGACCCTACAATGAGCAGTTCTTC; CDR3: CASKASGPYNEQFF
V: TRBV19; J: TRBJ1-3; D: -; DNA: TGTGCCAGTACCATCGGGGGAAACACCATATATTTT; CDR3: CASTIGGNTIYF
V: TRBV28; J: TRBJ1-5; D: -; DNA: TGTGCCAGCAGAGTTTCCAACAATGATCAGCCCCAGCATTTT; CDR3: CASRVSNNDQPQHF
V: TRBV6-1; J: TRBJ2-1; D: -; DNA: TGTGCCAGCAGTGTAAGCTGGGGGACTTCTAATGAGCAGTTCTTC; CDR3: CASSVSWGTSNEQFF
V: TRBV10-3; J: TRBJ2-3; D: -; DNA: TGTGCCATCAGTGAGTATGTTAGCGGAAACACAGATACGCAGTATTTT; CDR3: CAISEYVSGNTDTQYF
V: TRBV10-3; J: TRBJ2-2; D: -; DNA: TGTGCCATTACGGGACACCCGAACACCGGGGAGCTGTTTTTT; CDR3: CAITGHPNTGELFF
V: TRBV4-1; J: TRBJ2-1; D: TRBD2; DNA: TGCGCCAGCAGCCAAGAGCGCCTAGCGGGAGGGAGCTCCTACAATGAGCAGTTCTTC; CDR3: CASSQERLAGGSSYNEQFF
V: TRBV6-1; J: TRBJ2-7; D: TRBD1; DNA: TGTGCCAGCAGCGTCCATAAGGGGGCCCCCTACGAGCAGTACTTC; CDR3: CASSVHKGAPYEQYF
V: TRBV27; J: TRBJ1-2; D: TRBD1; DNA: TGTGCCAGCAGTTTGGTTGGCCCGACAGGGACTGCTAACTATGGCTACACCTTC; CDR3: CASSLVGPTGTANYGYTF
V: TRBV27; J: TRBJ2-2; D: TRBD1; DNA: TGTGCCAGCAGTTTATTATCCGGACAGGGACCCGGGGAGCTGTTTTTT; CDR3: CASSLLSGQGPGELFF
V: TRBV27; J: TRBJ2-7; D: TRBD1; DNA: TGTGCCAGCCGCGGGACAGGGCCTGCCTACGAGCAGTACTTC; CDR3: CASRGTGPAYEQYF
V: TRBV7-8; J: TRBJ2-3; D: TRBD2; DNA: TGTGCCAGCACCCGGGGGGGCGGCACGCAGTATTTT; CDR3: CASTRGGGTQYF
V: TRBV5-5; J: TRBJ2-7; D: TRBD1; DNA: TGTGCCAGCAGCTGGATAATAGGGACAGGTTACGAGGGGCAGTACTTC; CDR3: CASSWIIGTGYEGQYF
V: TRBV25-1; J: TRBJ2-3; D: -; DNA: TGTGCCAGCAGTGACCGGGGGACAGATACGCAGTATTTT; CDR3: CASSDRGTDTQYF
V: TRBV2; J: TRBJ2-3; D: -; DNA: TGTGCCAGCGGGAACCCGGCGGGTGCTAGCACAGATACGCAGTATTTT; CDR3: CASGNPAGASTDTQYF
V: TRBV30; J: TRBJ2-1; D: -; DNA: TGTGCCTGGAACGCCGACAGCTTTGAGCAGTTCTTC; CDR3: CAWNADSFEQFF
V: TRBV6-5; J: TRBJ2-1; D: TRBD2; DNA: TGTGCCAGCAGCCGGACTAGCGGGAGGAATGAGCAGTTCTTC; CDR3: CASSRTSGRNEQFF
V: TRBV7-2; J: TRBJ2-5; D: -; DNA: TGTGCCAGCAGCTCCGTCGCGGGGTTGGAGACCCAGTACTTC; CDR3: CASSSVAGLETQYF
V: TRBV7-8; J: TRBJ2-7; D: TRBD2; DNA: TGTGCCAGCAGCTTAGCCGCTACACTAGCGGACTACTCCTACGAGCAGTACTTC; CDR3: CASSLAATLADYSYEQYF
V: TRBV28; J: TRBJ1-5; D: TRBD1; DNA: TGTGCCAGCAGTCTACAGGGGGGACTCAATCAGCCCCAGCATTTT; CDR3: CASSLQGGLNQPQHF
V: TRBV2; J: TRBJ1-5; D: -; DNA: TGTGCCAGCAGTGATAACTATAGCAATCAGCCCCAGCATTTT; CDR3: CASSDNYSNQPQHF
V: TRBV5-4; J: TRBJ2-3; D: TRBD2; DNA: TGTGCCAGCAGCAAGACTAGCGGGGAAACAGATACGCAGTATTTT; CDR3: CASSKTSGETDTQYF
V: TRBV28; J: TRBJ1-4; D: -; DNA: TGTGCCAGCAGTTTATCCCAGGCCGGCGAAAAACTGTTTTTT; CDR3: CASSLSQAGEKLFF
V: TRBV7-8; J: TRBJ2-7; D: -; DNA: TGTGCCAGCAGCGCGCCAGGGGTGGCAAGCTCCTACGAGCAGTACTTC; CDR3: CASSAPGVASSYEQYF
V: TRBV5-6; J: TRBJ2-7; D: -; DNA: TGTGCCAGCAGCTTCGGACTCAATTACTACGAGCAGTACTTC; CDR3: CASSFGLNYYEQYF
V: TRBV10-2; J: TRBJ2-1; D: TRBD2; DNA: TGCGCCAGTCGGACTAGCGGAAACAATGAGCAGTTCTTC; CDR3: CASRTSGNNEQFF
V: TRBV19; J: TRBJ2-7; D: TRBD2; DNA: TGTGCCAGTAGTCCGGGACTAGCGGGAGGCGAGCAGTACTTC; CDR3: CASSPGLAGGEQYF
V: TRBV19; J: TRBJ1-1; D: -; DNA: TGTGCCAGTACCCCCAGGGCGGGGGCCACTGAAGCTTTCTTT; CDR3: CASTPRAGATEAFF
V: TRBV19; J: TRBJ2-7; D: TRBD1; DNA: TGTGCCAGTAGTGCTTCCGGGACAGCGAGAAAGCAGTACTTC; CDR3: CASSASGTARKQYF
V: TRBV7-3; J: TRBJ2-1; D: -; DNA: TGTGCCAGCAGCCCCTCACTAGGGTACAATGAGCAGTTCTTC; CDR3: CASSPSLGYNEQFF
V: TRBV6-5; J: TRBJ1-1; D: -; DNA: TGTGCCAGCAGTCCAGGGATCTTCATGAACACTGAAGCTTTCTTT; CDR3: CASSPGIFMNTEAFF
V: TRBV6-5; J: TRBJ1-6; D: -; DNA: TGTGCCAGCAGGGTTACAGGGCCTAATTCACCCCTCCACTTT; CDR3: CASRVTGPNSPLHF
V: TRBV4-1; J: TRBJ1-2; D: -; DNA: TGCGCCAGCAGCCAAGATAACACAAACTATGGCTACACCTTC; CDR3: CASSQDNTNYGYTF
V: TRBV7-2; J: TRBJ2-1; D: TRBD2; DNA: TGTGCCAGCAGCTTTACCGGGACTAGCGCCTACAATGAGCAGTTCTTC; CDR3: CASSFTGTSAYNEQFF
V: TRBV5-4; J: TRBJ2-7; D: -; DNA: TGTGCCAGCACCGAGACACTTAACGTCCGACACGAGCAGTACTTC; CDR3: CASTETLNVRHEQYF